This T cell receptor (beta chain) was recorded in a study of T cell responses to AZD1222 COVID-19 vaccine. Whole-study findings and limits: Clonal diversity was possibly underestimated, and white British individuals and females predominated among donors.

On this clone: What it binds is not known.

V gave up 8 bases and J gave up 2 bases, with 7 bases separating them. The CDR3 runs 11 residues. CDR1 is SGHAT and CDR2 is FQNNGV in the germline V gene. Assay: immunoSEQ multiplex PCR; the TCRdb copy retains only in-frame clones and omits some. The sample carries 100,000 to 120,000 clones, roughly 80% recorded once. This sequence was found in an adult in good health. The chain uses TRBV11-2 and TRBJ2-7; D gene uncertain. The sequencing used peripheral blood, collected on day 0 of AZD1222 vaccination. CDR3 DNA: TGTGCCAGCGGCGGCGCCTACGAGCAGTACTTC. The encoded protein is CASGGAYEQYF.